A single sample is the source of the 30 T cell receptor beta chains below, sequenced in a study of Ad26.COV2.S vaccination and SARS-CoV-2 variants. Assay used: immunoSEQ multiplex PCR; TCRdb lists only in-frame clones, some missing. Here the sample spans 200,000 to 300,000 clones, around nine tenths being singletons. Documented treatment: roughly 19 received Ad26.COV2.S at low or high dose, single or two shots; several received placebo; per-sample allocation not given. Day 63 after the first vaccine or placebo injection was the time point for sampling. Material: peripheral blood, obtained in a trial of Ad26.COV2.S vaccine versus placebo. All receptors derive from a person between 18 and 65 years old who received the Ad26.COV2.S COVID-19 vaccine or a placebo.

The J gene is TRBJ2-7, the V gene TRBV5-8, with D perhaps assigned TRBD1 or TRBD2 (5 bases each). V was shortened by 4 bases and J by 0 bases, with 11 bases between the two germline ends. The CDR3 is 14 amino acids. CDR1 and CDR2 from the germline V gene are SGHTS and YDEGEE. The CDR3 loop is CASSDRDHSYEQYF. Here the CDR3 DNA reads TGTGCCAGCAGCGACCGGGACCACTCCTACGAGCAGTACTTC.

This rearrangement joins TRBV10-3 to TRBJ2-2; 9 nucleotides line up with TRBD2. Germline V gene data show CDR1 as ENHRY and CDR2 as SYGVKD. The CDR3 has 16 amino acids. V gave up 0 bases and J gave up 1 base; unmatched junction bases: 0. CDR3 amino acids: CAISESTSGNTGELFF. For the CDR3, the DNA is TGTGCCATCAGTGAGTCGACTAGCGGGAACACCGGGGAGCTGTTTTTT.

The chain has TRBV6-5 and TRBJ2-1, with D tentatively TRBD2 (7 bases). CDR1 is MNHEY and CDR2 is SVGAGI in the germline V gene. V gave up 8 bases and J gave up 7 bases, with 21 bases separating them. CDR3 length: 15 residues. Here the CDR3 reads CASYSRGGGKNEQFF. DNA for the CDR3: TGTGCCAGCTACAGTCGGGGAGGGGGGAAGAATGAGCAGTTCTTC.

The chain employs TRBV4-1 and TRBJ2-2; D is ambiguous. The germline V gene encodes CDR1 MGHRA and CDR2 YSYEKL. V was clipped by 0 bases and J by 3 bases, with 8 bases between them. This CDR3 spans 15 amino acids. CDR3 region: CASSQDPQYTGELFF. The CDR3 DNA reads as TGCGCCAGCAGCCAAGATCCCCAGTACACCGGGGAGCTGTTTTTT.

V gene TRBV28 combines with J gene TRBJ2-3; 12 nucleotides line up with TRBD1. This CDR3 contains 16 residues. In germline, CDR1 is MDHEN, CDR2 SYDVKM. Losses at the gene ends were 6 bases for V and 5 bases for J; bases not matched to a gene: 9. The CDR3 protein is CASRTSGQGAGDTQYF. In DNA form, the CDR3 reads TGTGCCAGCAGGACTTCGGGACAGGGGGCTGGAGATACGCAGTATTTT.

The chain recombines TRBV19 with TRBJ1-1; maybe TRBD1 (5 bases). Germline CDR1 LNHDA, CDR2 SQIVND (reference sequence). The V and J ends lost 8 bases and 0 bases respectively, with 16 bases between them. CDR3 length equals 15 residues. For the CDR3, the DNA is TGTGCCAGTGGGAAGGTTCCAGGGTTGAACACTGAAGCTTTCTTT. Its translation is CASGKVPGLNTEAFF. The complete variable domain, with remaining parts taken from reference TRBV19 and TRBJ1-1, reads DGGITQSPKYLFRKEGQNVTLSCEQNLNHDAMYWYRQDPGQGLRLIYYSQIVNDFQKGDIAEGYSVSREKKESFPLTVTSAQKNPTAFYLCASGKVPGLNTEAFFGQGTRLTVV.

The chain uses TRBV9 and TRBJ2-7; possibly TRBD1 for D (6 bases). Germline V gene sequence: CDR1 SGDLS, CDR2 YYNGEE. V lost 0 bases, J lost 9 bases, and 13 bases lay in between. The CDR3 totals 13 residues. CDR3 nucleotide sequence: TGTGCCAGCAGCGTAGCTCTGCAGGGGATGCAGTACTTC. Translating it yields CASSVALQGMQYF. The full variable domain, completed using reference TRBV9 and TRBJ2-7, is DSGVTQTPKHLITATGQRVTLRCSPRSGDLSVYWYQQSLDQGLQFLIQYYNGEERAKGNILERFSAQQFPDLHSELNLSSLELGDSALYFCASSVALQGMQYFGPGTRLTVT.

The chain has TRBV6-1 and TRBJ2-1, with 10 nucleotides matching TRBD2. The V segment lost 2 bases and the J segment 3 bases; nucleotides outside the gene matches: 1. CDR3 size: 15 residues. In germline, CDR1 is MNHNS, CDR2 SASEGT. The CDR3 sequence: CASSELAGDYNEQFF. CDR3 sequence (DNA): TGTGCCAGCAGTGAACTAGCGGGAGACTACAATGAGCAGTTCTTC.

The chain joins TRBV28 to TRBJ1-5; D not resolved. The CDR3 length is 15 residues. Trimming shortened V by 6 bases and J by 1 base, and 13 bases separated the two germline ends. CDR1 MDHEN and CDR2 SYDVKM come from the germline V gene. CDR3 sequence (DNA): TGTGCCAGCAGACCTACACTTCCGAGCAATCAGCCCCAGCATTTT. Protein sequence: CASRPTLPSNQPQHF.

The V gene is TRBV7-8, the J gene TRBJ1-4, with D unclear. The V end was cut by 3 bases, the J end by 8 bases, with 13 bases between. Germline values: CDR1 SGHVS, CDR2 FQNEAQ. The CDR3 has 14 residues. The CDR3 region is CASSFHGGSEKLFF. The CDR3, as DNA: TGTGCCAGCAGCTTCCACGGAGGCAGCGAAAAACTGTTTTTT.

The rearrangement links TRBV6-5 to TRBJ2-7, with 7 bases identical to TRBD2. CDR1 and CDR2 from the germline V gene are MNHEY and SVGAGI. CDR3 size: 15 residues. V shed 4 bases and J 7 bases; nucleotides not matched to a gene: 13. The CDR3 region has the DNA TGTGCCAGCAGTTTCTCCCGGGACTACAGAAATGAGCAGTACTTC. As protein: CASSFSRDYRNEQYF.

The chain combines TRBV30 with TRBJ2-7; the match to TRBD1 covers 9 bases. Germline V gene sequence: CDR1 GTSNPN, CDR2 SVGIG (reference sequence). J gave up 6 bases and V 5 bases, and 5 bases lay outside the gene matches. The CDR3 runs to 12 residues. The CDR3 spells CAWWTGAGEQYF. The DNA for the CDR3 is TGTGCCTGGTGGACAGGGGCCGGCGAGCAGTACTTC.

The chain links TRBV9 to TRBJ2-7, with D possibly being TRBD2 (6 bases). The germline gives CDR1 SGDLS, CDR2 YYNGEE. V lost 0 bases, J lost 3 bases, and 10 bases lay in between. This CDR3 comprises 14 residues. As DNA, the CDR3 is TGTGCCAGCAGCGTAGACGGGGGAAACTACGAGCAGTACTTC. It is translated as CASSVDGGNYEQYF.

CDR3 loop: CAISELTGGRTEAFF. In DNA form, the CDR3 reads TGTGCCATCAGTGAGCTGACAGGGGGTAGGACTGAAGCTTTCTTT. This sequence joins TRBV10-3 and TRBJ1-1, with 9 nucleotides matching TRBD1. Germline V gives CDR1 ENHRY, CDR2 SYGVKD. Germline trimming cut 2 bases from V and 5 bases from J; bases unmatched to any gene: 6. This CDR3 has 15 amino acids.

The chain joins TRBV18 to TRBJ2-5; D gene uncertain. Trimming pared 6 bases from V and 1 base from J, leaving 12 bases between. Germline lookup yields CDR1 KGHSH and CDR2 LQKENI. The CDR3 covers 14 residues. CDR3 region: CASSSERTQETQYF. CDR3 bases: TGTGCCAGCTCCTCAGAACGCACCCAAGAGACCCAGTACTTC.

The chain is built from TRBV19 and TRBJ2-7, with D perhaps matching TRBD2 (6 bases). Trimming stripped 1 base from V and 6 bases from J, with 10 bases between. In germline, CDR1 is LNHDA, CDR2 SQIVND (reference sequence). There are 13 residues in the CDR3. CDR3 protein: CASSIGGGVEQYF. The CDR3 DNA is TGTGCCAGTAGTATAGGTGGAGGGGTCGAGCAGTACTTC.

The chain is built from TRBV30 and TRBJ2-7, with 7 bases identical to TRBD1. This CDR3 region has 14 residues. Germline V gives CDR1 GTSNPN, CDR2 SVGIG (reference sequence). Trimming cost V 3 bases and J 2 bases; bases outside gene matches: 7. The CDR3 here is CAWRDAGGAYEQYF. CDR3 DNA sequence: TGTGCCTGGAGGGACGCAGGGGGAGCCTACGAGCAGTACTTC. Filled out from reference TRBV30 and TRBJ2-7, the complete variable domain reads SQTIHQWPATLVQPVGSPLSLECTVEGTSNPNLYWYRQAAGRGLQLLFYSVGIGQISSEVPQNLSASRPQDRQFILSSKKLLLSDSGFYLCAWRDAGGAYEQYFGPGTRLTVT.

V is TRBV19 and J is TRBJ1-5; D ambiguous. Germline V gene sequence: CDR1 LNHDA, CDR2 SQIVND (reference sequence). V was trimmed by 3 bases and J by 1 base, leaving 7 bases between them. The CDR3 extends over 14 amino acids. CDR3 sequence: CASSMWGSNQPQHF. Here the CDR3 DNA reads TGTGCCAGTAGTATGTGGGGAAGCAATCAGCCCCAGCATTTT.

The V call is TRBV19, the J call TRBJ1-1; D gene uncertain. V lost 9 bases and J 2 bases, leaving 22 bases between the germline ends. Looked up from germline, CDR1 is LNHDA and CDR2 is SQIVND (reference sequence). The CDR3 length is 16 residues. The CDR3 reads CASPPPYRGENTEAFF. Here the CDR3 DNA reads TGTGCCAGCCCTCCCCCATACAGAGGAGAAAACACTGAAGCTTTCTTT. Full variable domain (rest looked up from reference TRBV19 and TRBJ1-1): DGGITQSPKYLFRKEGQNVTLSCEQNLNHDAMYWYRQDPGQGLRLIYYSQIVNDFQKGDIAEGYSVSREKKESFPLTVTSAQKNPTAFYLCASPPPYRGENTEAFFGQGTRLTVV.

The gene calls are TRBV9 and TRBJ2-5; TRBD1 aligns across 7 bases. The CDR3 has 17 residues. Trimming removed 0 bases from V and 4 bases from J; junction bases left unmatched: 12. In germline, CDR1 is SGDLS, CDR2 YYNGEE. The CDR3 loop reads CASSVAPTGKERETQYF. The CDR3 DNA reads TGTGCCAGCAGCGTAGCACCGACAGGGAAGGAGCGAGAGACCCAGTACTTC.

This sequence joins TRBV2 and TRBJ2-2, with a tentative D call TRBD2 (6 bases). The CDR3 runs to 14 residues. V gave up 7 bases and J gave up 5 bases, with 14 bases separating them. The germline CDR1 and CDR2 sequences are SNHLY and FYNNEI. In DNA, the CDR3 is TGTGCCAGCACCGGGCCACGGGGGACCGGGGAGCTGTTTTTT. This encodes CASTGPRGTGELFF. Full variable domain (missing parts from reference TRBV2 and TRBJ2-2): EPEVTQTPSHQVTQMGQEVILRCVPISNHLYFYWYRQILGQKVEFLVSFYNNEISEKSEIFDDQFSVERPDGSNFTLKIRSTKLEDSAMYFCASTGPRGTGELFFGEGSRLTVL.

This chain connects TRBV6-5 to TRBJ2-7; 7 bases line up with TRBD1. Germline-derived CDR1 and CDR2 are MNHEY and SVGAGI. J was trimmed by 2 bases and V by 6 bases; bases with no gene match: 7. CDR3 length: 14 amino acids. Here the CDR3 reads CASSPRGRTYEQYF. DNA for the CDR3: TGTGCCAGCAGCCCGAGGGGGCGCACCTACGAGCAGTACTTC.

This clone was recorded at least ten times. This rearrangement joins TRBV25-1 to TRBJ2-7; perhaps TRBD1 as D (5 bases). Germline lookup yields CDR1 MGHDK and CDR2 SYGVNS. This CDR3 comprises 13 residues. The V gene lost 8 bases and the J gene lost 5 bases, with 16 bases spanning the gap. CDR3 nucleotides: TGTGCCAGCCGATCGGCAGGGATCCACGAGCAGTACTTC. This codes for CASRSAGIHEQYF.

This chain joins TRBV6-1 and TRBJ1-5; no definite D call. This CDR3 comprises 15 residues. V lost 2 bases to trimming and J lost 6 bases, with 14 bases between them. The germline CDR1 and CDR2 sequences are MNHNS and SASEGT. The CDR3 bases are TGTGCCAGCAGTGAATGGGTGGGTGCTGGTCAGCCCCAGCATTTT. This sequence encodes CASSEWVGAGQPQHF.

The chain recombines TRBV28 with TRBJ1-2; D unresolved. With 7 bases removed from V and 1 base from J, the gap between germline ends came to 7 bases. CDR1 is MDHEN, CDR2 SYDVKM, per germline. The CDR3 contains 12 residues. CDR3 in amino acids: CASMVGNYGYTF. The DNA for the CDR3 is TGTGCCAGCATGGTCGGTAACTATGGCTACACCTTC.

This chain joins TRBV12-5 and TRBJ2-1; D is ambiguous. This CDR3 is built from 13 residues. Germline lookup yields CDR1 LGHNT and CDR2 FRNRAP. V lost 0 bases, J lost 10 bases, and 10 bases lay in between. In DNA form, the CDR3 reads TGTGCTAGTGGTTTGGTACTTGTGGGAGAGCAGTTCTTC. Its translation is CASGLVLVGEQFF. Looking up the rest from reference TRBV12-5 and TRBJ2-1 gives the full variable domain: DARVTQTPRHKVTEMGQEVTMRCQPILGHNTVFWYRQTMMQGLELLAYFRNRAPLDDSGMPKDRFSAEMPDATLATLKIQPSEPRDSAVYFCASGLVLVGEQFFGPGTRLTVL.

The gene calls are TRBV5-4 and TRBJ2-7, with D possibly TRBD1 on 5 matching bases. The CDR3 is 15 amino acids. In germline, CDR1 is SGHNT, CDR2 YYREEE (reference sequence). V was pared by 4 bases and J by 0 bases, with 14 bases between. The DNA of the CDR3 is TGTGCCAGCAGCGGGTACGACAGCTCCTCCTACGAGCAGTACTTC. Translating it yields CASSGYDSSSYEQYF.

V gene TRBV7-6 combines with J gene TRBJ1-5, with 9 bases identical to TRBD1. The CDR3 has 17 amino acids. V was pared by 4 bases and J by 2 bases, with 9 bases of the junction left unmatched. Germline loops: CDR1 SGHVS, CDR2 FNYEAQ. This CDR3 is CASSSYVRDRGNQPQHF. CDR3 DNA sequence: TGTGCCAGCAGCTCTTACGTCCGGGACAGGGGCAATCAGCCCCAGCATTTT.

J is TRBJ2-3 and V is TRBV20-1; D is uncertain. Trimming took off 3 bases at V and 0 bases at J, with 7 bases between the two ends. The CDR3 extends over 13 amino acids. Germline V gene data show CDR1 as DFQATT and CDR2 as SNEGSKA (reference sequence). CDR3 in amino acids: CSASSTSTDTQYF. CDR3 bases: TGCAGTGCTAGTTCCACTAGCACAGATACGCAGTATTTT.

V is TRBV7-6 and J is TRBJ1-5; possible D gene TRBD1, 5 bases. Trimming took 3 bases from V and 1 from J, leaving 10 bases between them. This CDR3 comprises 15 residues. Germline loops: CDR1 SGHVS, CDR2 FNYEAQ. CDR3 nucleotide sequence: TGTGCCAGCAGCTTTGGGGCAGGAAGCAATCAGCCCCAGCATTTT. The encoded protein is CASSFGAGSNQPQHF.